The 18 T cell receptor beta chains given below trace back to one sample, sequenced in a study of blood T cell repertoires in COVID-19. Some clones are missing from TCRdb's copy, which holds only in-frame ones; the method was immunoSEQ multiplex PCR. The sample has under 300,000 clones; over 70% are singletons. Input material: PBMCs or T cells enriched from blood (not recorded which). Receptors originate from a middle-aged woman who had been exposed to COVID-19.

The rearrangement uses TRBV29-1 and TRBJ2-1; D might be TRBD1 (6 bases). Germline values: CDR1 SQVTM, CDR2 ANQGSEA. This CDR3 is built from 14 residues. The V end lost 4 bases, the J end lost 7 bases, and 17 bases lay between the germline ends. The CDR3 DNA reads TGCAGCGTTGTTGGGCCCGACAGGCCGAATGAGCAGTTCTTC. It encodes CSVVGPDRPNEQFF.

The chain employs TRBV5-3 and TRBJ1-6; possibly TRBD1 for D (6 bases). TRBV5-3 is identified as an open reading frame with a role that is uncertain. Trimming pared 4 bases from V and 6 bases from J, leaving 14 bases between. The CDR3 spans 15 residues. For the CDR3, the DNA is TGTGCCAGAAGCCCCAACCGGGACACTAATTCACCCCTCCACTTT. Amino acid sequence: CARSPNRDTNSPLHF.

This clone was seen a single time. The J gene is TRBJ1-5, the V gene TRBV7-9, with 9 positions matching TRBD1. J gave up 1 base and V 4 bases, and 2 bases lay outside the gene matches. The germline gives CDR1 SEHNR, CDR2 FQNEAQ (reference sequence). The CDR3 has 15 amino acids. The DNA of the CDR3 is TGTGCCAGCAGCTGGGGGACAGGGAGCAATCAGCCCCAGCATTTT. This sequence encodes CASSWGTGSNQPQHF.

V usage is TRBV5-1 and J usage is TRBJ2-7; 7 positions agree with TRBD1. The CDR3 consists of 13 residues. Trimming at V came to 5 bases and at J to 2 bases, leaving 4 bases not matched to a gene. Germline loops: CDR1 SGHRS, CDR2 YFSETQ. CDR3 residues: CASRQGPAYEQYF. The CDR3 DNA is TGCGCCAGCAGACAGGGGCCCGCCTACGAGCAGTACTTC.

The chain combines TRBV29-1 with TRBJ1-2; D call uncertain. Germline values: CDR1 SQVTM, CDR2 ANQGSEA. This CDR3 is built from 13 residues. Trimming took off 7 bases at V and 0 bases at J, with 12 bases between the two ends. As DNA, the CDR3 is TGCAGCGCCCGGTTTAGTTCTAACTATGGCTACACCTTC. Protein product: CSARFSSNYGYTF.

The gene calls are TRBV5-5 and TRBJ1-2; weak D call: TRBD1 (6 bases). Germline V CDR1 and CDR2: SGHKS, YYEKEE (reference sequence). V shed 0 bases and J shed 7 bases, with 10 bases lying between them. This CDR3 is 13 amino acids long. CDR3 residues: CASSLETGRGYTF. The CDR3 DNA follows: TGTGCCAGCAGCTTGGAGACAGGTCGTGGCTACACCTTC.

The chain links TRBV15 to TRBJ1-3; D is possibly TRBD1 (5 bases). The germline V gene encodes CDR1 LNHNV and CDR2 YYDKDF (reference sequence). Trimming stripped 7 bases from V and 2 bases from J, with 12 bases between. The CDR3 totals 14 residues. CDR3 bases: TGTGCCACCAACCCGGGGGACGCTGGAAACACCATATATTTT. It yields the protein CATNPGDAGNTIYF.

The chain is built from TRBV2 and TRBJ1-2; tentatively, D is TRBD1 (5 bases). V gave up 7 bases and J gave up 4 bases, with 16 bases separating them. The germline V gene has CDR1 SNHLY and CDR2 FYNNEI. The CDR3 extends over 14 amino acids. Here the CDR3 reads CASKPGDYSYGYTF. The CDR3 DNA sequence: TGTGCCAGCAAACCGGGGGATTATAGCTATGGCTACACCTTC.

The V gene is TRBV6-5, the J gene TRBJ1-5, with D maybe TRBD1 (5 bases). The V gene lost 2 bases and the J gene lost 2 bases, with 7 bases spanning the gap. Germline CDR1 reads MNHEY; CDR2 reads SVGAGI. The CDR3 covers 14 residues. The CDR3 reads CASSYTGGNQPQHF. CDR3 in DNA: TGTGCCAGCAGTTACACGGGGGGCAATCAGCCCCAGCATTTT.

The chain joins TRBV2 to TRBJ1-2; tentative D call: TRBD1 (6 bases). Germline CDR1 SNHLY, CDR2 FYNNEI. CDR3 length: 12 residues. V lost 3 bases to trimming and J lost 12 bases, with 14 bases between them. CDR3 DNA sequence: TGTGCCAGCAGTGACAGGGGCAGACAAAACACCTTC. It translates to CASSDRGRQNTF.

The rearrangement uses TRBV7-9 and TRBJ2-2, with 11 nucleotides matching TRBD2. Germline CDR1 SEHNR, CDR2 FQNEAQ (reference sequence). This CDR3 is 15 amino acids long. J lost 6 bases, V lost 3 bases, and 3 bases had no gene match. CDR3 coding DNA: TGTGCCAGCAGCTTTCTAGCGGGAGGCGCCGGGGAGCTGTTTTTT. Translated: CASSFLAGGAGELFF.

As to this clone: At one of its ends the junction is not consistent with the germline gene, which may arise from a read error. CDR3 in DNA: TGTGCCAGCAGCTTGGACCTGAGCCCTGGAAACACCATATATTTT. As protein: CASSLDLSPGNTIYF. V and J are TRBV5-1 and TRBJ1-3; D remains unclear. The CDR3 sequence is 15 residues long. The germline V gene has CDR1 SGHRS and CDR2 YFSETQ.

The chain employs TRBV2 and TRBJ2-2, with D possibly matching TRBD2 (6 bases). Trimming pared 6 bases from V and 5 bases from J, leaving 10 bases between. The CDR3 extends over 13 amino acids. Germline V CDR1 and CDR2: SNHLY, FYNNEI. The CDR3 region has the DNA TGTGCCAGCAGGCGCGGGGTGACCGGGGAGCTGTTTTTT. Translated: CASRRGVTGELFF.

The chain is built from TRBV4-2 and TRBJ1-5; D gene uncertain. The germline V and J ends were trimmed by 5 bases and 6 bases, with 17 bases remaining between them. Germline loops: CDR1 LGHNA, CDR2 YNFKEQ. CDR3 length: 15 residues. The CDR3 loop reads CASSAHSEAGQPQHF. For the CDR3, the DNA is TGTGCCAGCAGCGCCCACAGCGAAGCGGGTCAGCCCCAGCATTTT.

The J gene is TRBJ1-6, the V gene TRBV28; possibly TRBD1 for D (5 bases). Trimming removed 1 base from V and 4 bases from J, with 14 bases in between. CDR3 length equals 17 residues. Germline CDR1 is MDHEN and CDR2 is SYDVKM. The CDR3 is CASSLFTGFPYNSPLHF. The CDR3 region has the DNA TGTGCCAGCAGTTTATTTACAGGATTTCCTTATAATTCACCCCTCCACTTT.

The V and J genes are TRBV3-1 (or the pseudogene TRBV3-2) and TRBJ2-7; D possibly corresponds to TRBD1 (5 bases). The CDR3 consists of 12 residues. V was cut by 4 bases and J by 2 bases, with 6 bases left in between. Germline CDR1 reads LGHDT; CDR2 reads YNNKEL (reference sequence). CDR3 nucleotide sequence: TGTGCCAGCAGCCGACAGACCTACGAGCAGTACTTC. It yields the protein CASSRQTYEQYF.

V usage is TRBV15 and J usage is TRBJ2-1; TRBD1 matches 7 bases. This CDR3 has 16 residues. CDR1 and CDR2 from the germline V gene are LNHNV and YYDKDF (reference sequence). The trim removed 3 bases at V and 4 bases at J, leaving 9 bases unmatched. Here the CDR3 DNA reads TGTGCCACCAGCAGGGGGGACAGTGTAGTGTACAATGAGCAGTTCTTC. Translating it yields CATSRGDSVVYNEQFF.

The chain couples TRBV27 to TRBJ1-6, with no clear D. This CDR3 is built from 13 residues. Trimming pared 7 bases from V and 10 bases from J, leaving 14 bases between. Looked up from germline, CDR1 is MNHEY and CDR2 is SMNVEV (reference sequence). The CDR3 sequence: CASTQDGWSPLHF. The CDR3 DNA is TGTGCCAGCACCCAGGATGGTTGGTCACCCCTCCACTTT.